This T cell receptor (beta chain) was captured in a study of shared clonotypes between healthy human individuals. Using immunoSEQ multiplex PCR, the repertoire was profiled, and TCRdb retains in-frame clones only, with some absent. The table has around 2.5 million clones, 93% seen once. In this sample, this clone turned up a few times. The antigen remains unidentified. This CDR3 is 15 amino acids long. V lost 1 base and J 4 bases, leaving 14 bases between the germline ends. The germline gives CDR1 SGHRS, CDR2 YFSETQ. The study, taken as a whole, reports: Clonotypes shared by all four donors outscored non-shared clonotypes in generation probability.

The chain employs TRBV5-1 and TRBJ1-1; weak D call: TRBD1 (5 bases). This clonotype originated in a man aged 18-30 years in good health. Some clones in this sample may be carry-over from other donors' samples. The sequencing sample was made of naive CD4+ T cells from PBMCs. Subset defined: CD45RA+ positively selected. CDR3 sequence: CASSLSSRAGTEAFF. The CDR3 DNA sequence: TGCGCCAGCAGCTTGTCCTCCAGGGCGGGCACTGAAGCTTTCTTT.